The 10 T cell receptor beta chains listed next were all sequenced from one sample in a study of blood T cell repertoires in COVID-19. Generated by immunoSEQ multiplex PCR, the TCRdb table keeps only in-frame clones and is missing some. The sample has roughly 17,000 clones; around 80% are singletons. Sequenced input: peripheral blood. The receptors shown here come from a man in his sixties with active or convalescent COVID-19.

This chain uses TRBV25-1 with TRBJ2-3, with unresolved D. The germline V and J ends were trimmed by 4 bases and 5 bases, with 7 bases remaining between them. The CDR3 contains 12 residues. The germline gives CDR1 MGHDK, CDR2 SYGVNS. The CDR3 coding sequence is TGTGCCAGCAGTGCCCACGGAGATACGCAGTATTTT. It translates to CASSAHGDTQYF.

The rearrangement links TRBV30 to TRBJ2-3, with 13 bases that match TRBD2. The length of the CDR3 is 15 residues. Germline CDR1 reads GTSNPN; CDR2 reads SVGIG (reference sequence). The ends lost 1 base at V and 8 bases at J; junction bases unmatched: 6. In nucleotides, the CDR3 is TGTGCCTGGAGTGGGACTAGCGGGGGAGGAGGTACGCAGTATTTT. This gives the protein CAWSGTSGGGGTQYF.

This sequence joins TRBV5-1 and TRBJ2-5; TRBD1 is a possible D gene (5 bases). Germline CDR1 reads SGHRS; CDR2 reads YFSETQ. The CDR3 loop spans 14 amino acids. The V end was cut by 0 bases, the J end by 5 bases, with 11 bases between. CDR3 in amino acids: CASSLATGAETQYF. The CDR3, as DNA: TGCGCCAGCAGCTTGGCCACAGGAGCGGAGACCCAGTACTTC.

This clone occurred a few times. The chain combines TRBV20-1 with TRBJ2-2; TRBD2 is a possible D gene (5 bases). This CDR3 is 9 amino acids long. Germline values: CDR1 DFQATT, CDR2 SNEGSKA (reference sequence). The CDR3 here is CRLAGELFF. The CDR3, as DNA: TGCAGACTAGCCGGGGAGCTGTTTTTT.

The V call is TRBV5-6, the J call TRBJ2-2; 9 nucleotides line up with TRBD2. CDR3 length: 14 amino acids. The V and J ends lost 1 base and 6 bases, in that order; junction bases with no gene match: 1. Germline V CDR1 and CDR2: SGHDT, YYEEEE. The DNA for the CDR3 is TGTGCCAGCAGCTTGATAGCGGGAGCCGGGGAGCTGTTTTTT. Amino acids: CASSLIAGAGELFF.

The V call is TRBV6-2 or TRBV6-3, the J call TRBJ1-5, with a tentative D call TRBD1 (6 bases). This CDR3 is 13 amino acids long. V shed 2 bases and J shed 6 bases, with 8 bases lying between them. Germline loops: CDR1 MNHEY, CDR2 SVGEGT. Here the CDR3 DNA reads TGTGCCAGCAGTTACAGGGGGGGTCAGCCCCAGCATTTT. Its translation is CASSYRGGQPQHF.

J is TRBJ1-2 and V is TRBV2; D remains ambiguous. Germline loops: CDR1 SNHLY, CDR2 FYNNEI. CDR3 length: 14 amino acids. Trimming took off 2 bases at V and 8 bases at J, with 15 bases between the two ends. CDR3 sequence (DNA): TGTGCCAGCAGTGAAAGAGGATGGGTCGAAGGCTACACCTTC. The encoded protein is CASSERGWVEGYTF.

The genes are TRBV5-1 and TRBJ1-2; TRBD1 is a possible D gene (6 bases). This CDR3 has 15 amino acids. The V and J ends lost 4 bases and 8 bases respectively, with 21 bases between them. The germline CDR1 and CDR2 sequences are SGHRS and YFSETQ. The CDR3 coding sequence is TGCGCCAGCAGCCCAAACAGGGAAGGATTTGGGGGCTACACCTTC. Its translation: CASSPNREGFGGYTF.

The V call is TRBV5-4, the J call TRBJ2-5; TRBD1 matches at 9 bases. The CDR3 covers 14 residues. CDR1 is SGHNT and CDR2 is YYREEE in the germline V gene (reference sequence). Trimming removed 2 bases from V and 5 bases from J; junction bases left unmatched: 4. CDR3 bases: TGTGCCAGCAGCTTAAACAGGGGGCACGAGACCCAGTACTTC. It translates to CASSLNRGHETQYF.

This chain joins TRBV28 and TRBJ1-4; 7 bases are shared with TRBD1. The CDR3 sequence is 13 residues long. The junction had 10 bases not matched to a gene; V was cut back by 8 bases and J by 10 bases. The germline CDR1 and CDR2 sequences are MDHEN and SYDVKM. The CDR3 DNA reads as TGTGCCAGCCTTAACCGGGACAGTCTAAAACTGTTTTTT. This sequence encodes CASLNRDSLKLFF.